Below are 25 T cell receptor beta chains sequenced from a single sample in a study of human T cells and chemical hapten exposure. TCRdb used MiXCR to reprocess the RACE reads, holding one entry per CDR3 protein. The sample yields 70,000 to 95,000 distinct CDR3 sequences, 7% to 9.5% seen once. Documented time point: healthy volunteer bleed at 6 weeks. It was from unfractionated whole blood that total RNA was extracted. The source material was whole blood. These receptors all stem from a female donor in good health. Some clones in this sample may be carry-over from other donors' samples.

This clonotype was seen at least ten times. The chain uses TRBV28 and TRBJ2-7; a weak D match, TRBD2 (5 bases). Trimming removed 7 bases at V and 3 bases at J, with 13 bases between. The germline V gene has CDR1 MDHEN and CDR2 SYDVKM. The CDR3 is 13 residues long. CDR3 DNA: TGTGCCAGCAAGTCGTTAGGGAGCTACGAGCAGTACTTC. Protein sequence: CASKSLGSYEQYF.

This clonotype was detected many times. V is TRBV7-9 and J is TRBJ2-1; 8 nucleotides match TRBD2. The CDR3 sequence is 12 residues long. Germline loops: CDR1 SEHNR, CDR2 FQNEAQ (reference sequence). Trimming removed 4 bases from V and 12 bases from J; junction bases left unmatched: 5. CDR3 DNA: TGTGCCAGCAGCTATGGGACTAGGGGGCAGTTCTTC. Protein: CASSYGTRGQFF.

This clonotype was seen repeatedly, ten times or more. The chain uses TRBV29-1 and TRBJ2-5; maybe TRBD2 (5 bases). Trimming pared 5 bases from V and 0 bases from J, leaving 10 bases between. The CDR3 has 13 amino acids. Per germline, CDR1 SQVTM and CDR2 ANQGSEA. The CDR3 sequence is CSVLRENQETQYF. CDR3 nucleotides: TGCAGCGTTCTAAGGGAGAACCAAGAGACCCAGTACTTC. The whole variable domain, filled in from reference TRBV29-1 and TRBJ2-5, reads SAVISQKPSRDICQRGTSLTIQCQVDSQVTMMFWYRQQPGQSLTLIATANQGSEATYESGFVIDKFPISRPNLTFSTLTVSNMSPEDSSIYLCSVLRENQETQYFGPGTRLLVL.

Many counts were recorded for this clonotype. J is TRBJ1-5 and V is TRBV2; 10 nucleotides match TRBD1. CDR1 is SNHLY, CDR2 FYNNEI, per germline. The CDR3 is 16 amino acids. Trimming took 9 bases from V and 7 from J; bases not matched to a gene: 15. CDR3 sequence reads: CASSRDRGSWGQPQHF. CDR3 nucleotides: TGTGCCAGTAGTAGGGACAGGGGCTCCTGGGGGCAGCCCCAGCATTTT.

In regard to this clonotype: A much larger clonotype is one base distant, so this may be a read error. The gene calls are TRBV29-1 and TRBJ2-1, with TRBD2 identical over 8 bases. The trim removed 7 bases at V and 9 bases at J, leaving 14 bases unmatched. Germline-derived CDR1 and CDR2 are SQVTM and ANQGSEA. This CDR3 has 14 residues. The CDR3 spells CSGIGLARGGEQFF. The CDR3 nucleotides read TGCAGCGGGATTGGACTAGCCCGAGGGGGTGAGCAGTTCTTC.

Many counts were recorded for this clonotype. V and J are TRBV18 and TRBJ1-1; D is unresolved. V was shortened by 6 bases and J by 1 base, with 9 bases between the two germline ends. Germline values: CDR1 KGHSH, CDR2 LQKENI. This CDR3 has 13 amino acids. CDR3 loop: CASSPQKNTEAFF. Here the CDR3 DNA reads TGTGCCAGCTCGCCGCAGAAGAACACTGAAGCTTTCTTT.

This clonotype occurred a few times. The chain has TRBV7-2 and TRBJ2-3, with D perhaps TRBD1 (5 bases). V was cut by 2 bases and J by 3 bases, with 12 bases left in between. Germline CDR1 reads SGHTA; CDR2 reads FQGNSA. The CDR3 contains 15 residues. CDR3 amino acids: CASSLIQGVTDTQYF. CDR3 DNA sequence: TGTGCCAGCAGCTTAATCCAGGGTGTAACAGATACGCAGTATTTT.

V is TRBV27 and J is TRBJ2-7, with a possible D match to TRBD1 (6 bases). V was shortened by 7 bases and J by 0 bases, with 16 bases between the two germline ends. The CDR3 extends over 15 amino acids. Germline values: CDR1 MNHEY, CDR2 SMNVEV (reference sequence). Here the CDR3 DNA reads TGTGCCAGCAAAGTAAACAGGGCTTCCTCCTACGAGCAGTACTTC. The encoded protein is CASKVNRASSYEQYF.

This rearrangement joins TRBV12-3 or TRBV12-4 to TRBJ2-3; possibly TRBD2 for D (6 bases). Trimming stripped 4 bases from V and 3 bases from J, with 11 bases between. This CDR3 has 14 amino acids. In DNA, the CDR3 is TGTGCCAGCAGTTGGAGGGTTTGGACAGATACGCAGTATTTT. It codes for CASSWRVWTDTQYF.

This clonotype came up many times. The rearrangement uses TRBV9 and TRBJ1-3; D is undetermined. Germline-derived CDR1 and CDR2 are SGDLS and YYNGEE. V dropped 0 bases and J dropped 0 bases, with 10 bases sitting between them. The length of the CDR3 is 16 residues. The CDR3 bases are TGTGCCAGCAGCGTAGATGTAGGATTCTCTGGAAACACCATATATTTT. Translated, it gives CASSVDVGFSGNTIYF.

This clonotype was counted a few times. The chain couples TRBV7-9 to TRBJ2-2, with a weak D call TRBD2 (5 bases). V lost 5 bases, J lost 4 bases, and 8 bases lay in between. Germline V lookup: CDR1 SEHNR, CDR2 FQNEAQ (reference sequence). The CDR3 has 13 amino acids. CDR3 sequence: CASSPGVTGELFF. The CDR3 coding sequence is TGTGCCAGCAGCCCCGGGGTCACCGGGGAGCTGTTTTTT.

CDR3 nucleotides: TGTGCCAGCAGTCGGACAGCTTACACTGAAGCTTTCTTT. Amino acid sequence: CASSRTAYTEAFF. The V and J genes are TRBV12-3 or TRBV12-4 and TRBJ1-1, with D maybe TRBD1 (6 bases). V was pared by 5 bases and J by 3 bases, with 10 bases between. The CDR3 sequence is 13 residues long.

The V gene is TRBV6-2 or TRBV6-3, the J gene TRBJ2-1; TRBD2 might be the D (5 bases). Germline CDR1 is MNHEY and CDR2 is SVGEGT. Trimming cost V 7 bases and J 10 bases, with 17 bases left between them. CDR3 length: 13 residues. CDR3 residues: CASTNWAGGEQFF. The CDR3 nucleotides are TGTGCCAGCACAAATTGGGCGGGCGGGGAGCAGTTCTTC.

The rearrangement links TRBV4-2 to TRBJ2-3; D ambiguous. Deletions cut 4 bases from V and 0 bases from J, with 11 bases between. The germline CDR1 and CDR2 sequences are LGHNA and YNFKEQ. The length of the CDR3 is 15 residues. The CDR3 reads CASSPLTESTDTQYF. CDR3 sequence (DNA): TGTGCCAGCAGCCCTTTGACGGAGAGCACAGATACGCAGTATTTT.

V usage is TRBV7-2 and J usage is TRBJ1-2; D is possibly TRBD1 (5 bases). This CDR3 comprises 15 residues. Germline V CDR1 and CDR2: SGHTA, FQGNSA. Deletions cut 5 bases from V and 5 bases from J, with 18 bases between. The CDR3 spells CASSLKSGTPYGYTF. The CDR3 bases are TGTGCCAGCAGCCTCAAATCAGGGACCCCGTATGGCTACACCTTC.

The rearrangement joins TRBV6-6 to TRBJ2-3; D call uncertain. In germline, CDR1 is MNHNY, CDR2 SVGAGI (reference sequence). Trimming pared 5 bases from V and 1 base from J, leaving 19 bases between. CDR3 size: 17 residues. CDR3 nucleotides: TGTGCCAGCAGTAACAATCCATCTCGGGCTGGCACAGATACGCAGTATTTT. Its translation: CASSNNPSRAGTDTQYF.

The V gene is TRBV29-1, the J gene TRBJ1-2, with a possible D match to TRBD1 (5 bases). Germline assignment: CDR1 SQVTM and CDR2 ANQGSEA. The CDR3 is 11 residues long. V lost 7 bases and J 5 bases, leaving 11 bases between the germline ends. CDR3 nucleotide sequence: TGCAGCGGCGAAACAGGATATGGCTACACCTTC. This translates into CSGETGYGYTF.

This clonotype has ten or more counts. J is TRBJ2-1 and V is TRBV5-4; 9 nucleotides agree with TRBD1. With V trimmed by 0 bases and J by 8 bases, 6 bases remained unmatched. Germline V gives CDR1 SGHNT, CDR2 YYREEE (reference sequence). The CDR3 runs 15 residues. The chain's CDR3 is CASSLAGTGFDEQFF. DNA for the CDR3: TGTGCCAGCAGCTTGGCCGGGACAGGGTTCGATGAGCAGTTCTTC.

The sample holds many counts of this clonotype. This sequence joins TRBV12-3 or TRBV12-4 and TRBJ2-5; perhaps TRBD1 as D (6 bases). The CDR3 extends over 15 amino acids. V gave up 3 bases and J gave up 2 bases, with 13 bases separating them. The CDR3: CASSLLGTPQETQYF. Here the CDR3 DNA reads TGTGCCAGCAGTTTGCTGGGGACACCACAAGAGACCCAGTACTTC.

This clonotype was found many times. DNA of the CDR3: TGTGCCAGCAGCTTAGCGACTTGGGGGCCTGCAACTAATGAAAAACTGTTTTTT. Translated, it gives CASSLATWGPATNEKLFF. This chain connects TRBV7-8 to TRBJ1-4; the D gene is possibly TRBD1 (6 bases). Germline loops: CDR1 SGHVS, CDR2 FQNEAQ. CDR3 size: 18 residues. V lost 0 bases, J lost 0 bases, and 14 bases lay in between.

Ten or more counts support this clonotype. The chain combines TRBV18 with TRBJ2-7; TRBD1 agrees at 8 bases. This CDR3 is built from 17 residues. Germline V CDR1 and CDR2: KGHSH, LQKENI. J gave up 6 bases and V 2 bases, and 15 bases lay outside the gene matches. The CDR3: CASSPLRTRTGFGEQYF. As DNA, the CDR3 is TGTGCCAGCTCACCATTGAGAACCAGGACAGGGTTCGGCGAGCAGTACTTC.

This clonotype was found a few times. V usage is TRBV5-1 and J usage is TRBJ1-1; the match to TRBD1 covers 7 bases. The ends lost 4 bases at V and 4 bases at J; junction bases unmatched: 7. The CDR3 is made up of 14 amino acids. Germline assignment: CDR1 SGHRS and CDR2 YFSETQ. CDR3 region: CASSTRQGGTEAFF. The CDR3 DNA sequence: TGCGCCAGCAGCACACGACAGGGCGGCACTGAAGCTTTCTTT. The entire variable domain, with the rest obtained from reference TRBV5-1 and TRBJ1-1, is as follows: KAGVTQTPRYLIKTRGQQVTLSCSPISGHRSVSWYQQTPGQGLQFLFEYFSETQRNKGNFPGRFSGRQFSNSRSEMNVSTLELGDSALYLCASSTRQGGTEAFFGQGTRLTVV.

The V and J genes are TRBV9 and TRBJ1-1; the match to TRBD1 covers 7 bases. Germline CDR1 SGDLS, CDR2 YYNGEE. The ends lost 0 bases at V and 6 bases at J; junction bases unmatched: 8. The CDR3 loop spans 15 amino acids. The DNA of the CDR3 is TGTGCCAGCAGCGTAGAGCCAGGGGGAAGCTCTGAAGCTTTCTTT. Its translation: CASSVEPGGSSEAFF.

This clonotype occurred many times. The V call is TRBV4-3, the J call TRBJ2-3; D is ambiguous. CDR3 length: 14 residues. Germline V gene data show CDR1 as LGHNA and CDR2 as YSLEER. Trimming cost V 1 base and J 5 bases, with 10 bases left between them. CDR3 sequence: CASSQGVGRDTQYF. Here the CDR3 DNA reads TGCGCCAGCAGCCAAGGTGTCGGTCGAGATACGCAGTATTTT.

For the CDR3, the DNA is TGCGCCAGCAGCCAAGGTTGGCCAGGGGGCTATGCAGATACGCAGTATTTT. Its translation is CASSQGWPGGYADTQYF. The chain carries TRBV4-3 and TRBJ2-3, with 8 bases matching TRBD1. CDR1 and CDR2 from the germline V gene are LGHNA and YSLEER. J was trimmed by 4 bases and V by 1 base; bases with no gene match: 10. The length of the CDR3 is 17 residues.